A selection of T cell receptor beta chains follows, all from one sample in a study of blood T cells in healthy people across ages. TCRdb re-called the 5' RACE reads with MiXCR, one entry per CDR3 protein. The table lists about 1.4 million distinct CDR3 sequences, approximately 59% of them singletons, with more than 6% in the top ten. The specimen was blood. The receptors derive from a man aged 18 to 29 in good health. Each CDR3 is given with its conserved first and last residue.

>TRBV7-8|-
CASSLIGQGAKNIQYF
>TRBV14|TRBJ2-1
CASSQEVTYNEQFF
>TRBV2|TRBJ2-7
CASSAASGSYEQYF
>TRBV25-1|TRBJ2-2
CASGQNTGELFF
>TRBV6-2/TRBV6-3|TRBJ2-5
CASSPGLAGNWEQYF
>TRBV12-3/TRBV12-4|TRBJ2-3
CASSFIRGPKDTQYF
>TRBV2|TRBJ1-2
CASILPTDTYGYTF
>TRBV28|TRBJ2-1
CASRRSSYNEQFF
>TRBV13|TRBJ2-7
CASSRSQGHEQYF
>TRBV15|TRBJ2-7
CATRSFQGYEQYF
>TRBV4-1|TRBJ2-1
CASSQVGGGARYNEQFF
>TRBV7-9|TRBJ2-7
CASSLTSGSPLEQYF
>TRBV29-1|TRBJ1-2
CSVPRGQGGYTF
>TRBV27|TRBJ1-4
CASVATVQARNEKLFF